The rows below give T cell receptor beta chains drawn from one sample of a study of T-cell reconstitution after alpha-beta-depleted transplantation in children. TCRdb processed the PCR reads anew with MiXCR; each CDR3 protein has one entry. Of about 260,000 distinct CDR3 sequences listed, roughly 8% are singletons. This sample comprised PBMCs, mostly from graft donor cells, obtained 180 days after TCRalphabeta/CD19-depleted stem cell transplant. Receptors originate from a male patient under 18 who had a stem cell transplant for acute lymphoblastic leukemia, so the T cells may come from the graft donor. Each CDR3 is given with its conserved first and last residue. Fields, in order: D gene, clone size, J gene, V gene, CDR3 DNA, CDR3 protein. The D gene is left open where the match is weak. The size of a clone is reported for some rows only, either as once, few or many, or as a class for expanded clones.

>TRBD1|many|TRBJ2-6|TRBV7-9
TGTGCCAGCAGCCCTCGGACAGGGGGCCGATCTGGGGCCAACGTCCTGACTTTC
CASSPRTGGRSGANVLTF
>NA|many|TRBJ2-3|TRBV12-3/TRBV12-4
TGTGCCAGCATGGGGGATACGCAGTATTTT
CASMGDTQYF
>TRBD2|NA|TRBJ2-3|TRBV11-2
TGTGCCAGCAGCTCAGGACTAGCGGGGGGATCTGATACGCAGTATTTT
CASSSGLAGGSDTQYF
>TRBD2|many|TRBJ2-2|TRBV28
TGTGCCAGCAGTTTAGGGAGCGGGACGAACACCGGGGAGCTGTTTTTT
CASSLGSGTNTGELFF
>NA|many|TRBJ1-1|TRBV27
TGTGCCAGCAGTTTATTGGCAGGGAACACTGAAGCTTTCTTT
CASSLLAGNTEAFF
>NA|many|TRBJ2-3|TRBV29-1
TGCAGCGTTGAACCCGGGACGAACAACACAGATACGCAGTATTTT
CSVEPGTNNTDTQYF
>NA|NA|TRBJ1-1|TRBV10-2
NA
CATLDKVNTEAFF
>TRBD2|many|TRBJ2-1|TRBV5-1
TGCGCCAGCAGCTTGGTGGCGGGGGACAATGAGCAGTTCTTC
CASSLVAGDNEQFF
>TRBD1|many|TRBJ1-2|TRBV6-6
TGTGCCAGCAGGGACCGTGGCAGGGGGAGGGAAGGCTACACCTTC
CASRDRGRGREGYTF
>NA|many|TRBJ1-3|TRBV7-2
TGTGCCAGCAGCTCGGGATTCCAGCGAAACACCATATATTTT
CASSSGFQRNTIYF
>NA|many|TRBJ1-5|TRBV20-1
TGCAGTGCAAGGGTGACCGGGACGGGGAGCAATCAGCCCCAGCATTTT
CSARVTGTGSNQPQHF
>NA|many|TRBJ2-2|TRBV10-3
TGTGCCAAAGCGGCGACCCCGAACACCGGGGAGCTGTTTTTT
CAKAATPNTGELFF
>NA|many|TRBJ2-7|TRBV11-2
TGTGCCAGCAGCTTAGGGACGGCGAGCTCCTACGAGCAGTACTTC
CASSLGTASSYEQYF
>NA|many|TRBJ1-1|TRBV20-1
TGCAGTGCTAAAATGAACACTGAAGCTTTCTTT
CSAKMNTEAFF
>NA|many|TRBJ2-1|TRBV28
TGTGCCAGCAGTGTTACAGGGAGCTCCTACAATGAGCAGTTCTTC
CASSVTGSSYNEQFF
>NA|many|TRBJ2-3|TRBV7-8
TGTGCCACCCAACCAGGGGCTGTAACTAGCACAGATACGCAGTATTTT
CATQPGAVTSTDTQYF
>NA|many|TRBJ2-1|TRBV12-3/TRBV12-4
TGTGCCAGCAGCCTGTACCGGGATCACCACAATGAGCAGTTCTTC
CASSLYRDHHNEQFF
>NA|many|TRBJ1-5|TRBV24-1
TGTGCCACCAGTGATCCTTTTCAGCCCCAGCATTTT
CATSDPFQPQHF
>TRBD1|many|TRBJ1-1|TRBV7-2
TGTGCCAGCAGGAGCAGGGACAGGGCCGCTTTCTTT
CASRSRDRAAFF
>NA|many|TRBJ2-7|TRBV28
TGTGCCAGCAGTTTGGTCCCGGGACCCTCCCTTTATCACGAGCAGTACTTC
CASSLVPGPSLYHEQYF
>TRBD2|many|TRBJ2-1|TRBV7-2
TGTGCCAGCAGCTCACCCACTAGCGGGGCCTACAATGAGCAGTTCTTC
CASSSPTSGAYNEQFF
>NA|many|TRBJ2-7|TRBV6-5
TGTGCCAGCAGATCGGGCCTGCTAGGGCAGTACTTC
CASRSGLLGQYF
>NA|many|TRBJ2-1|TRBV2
TGTGCCATCGTCGACAGCTACAATGAGCAGTTCTTC
CAIVDSYNEQFF
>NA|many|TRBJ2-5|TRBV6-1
TGTGCCAGCAGACGTAGCGGTCAAGAGACCCAGTACTTC
CASRRSGQETQYF
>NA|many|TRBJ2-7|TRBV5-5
TGTGCCAGCAGCTTGGGGGCACGGGCGAGCTCCTACGAGCAGTACTTC
CASSLGARASSYEQYF
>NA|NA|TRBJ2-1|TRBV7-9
TGTGCCATGGGCCCCGAGCTCCCTGAGCAGTTCTTC
CAMGPELPEQFF
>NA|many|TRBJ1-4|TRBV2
TGTGCCAGCAGTGAACGGGGCAGGGGCAATGAAAAACTGTTTTTT
CASSERGRGNEKLFF
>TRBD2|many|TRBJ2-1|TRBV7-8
TGTGCCAGCAGCTTAAGTAGGCGGGAGGGGTGGGGTGAGCAGTTCTTC
CASSLSRREGWGEQFF
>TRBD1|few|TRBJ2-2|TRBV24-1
TGTGCCACCAGTGATCCCCTCAGGGGGCCTGGGAACGGGGAGCTGTTTTTT
CATSDPLRGPGNGELFF
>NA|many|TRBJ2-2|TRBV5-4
TGTGCCAGCAGCAGACCATTAGGCGGGGAGCTGTTTTTT
CASSRPLGGELFF
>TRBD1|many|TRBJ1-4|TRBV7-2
TGTGCCAGCAGCCTCGACAGGGGAGATGAAAAACTGTTTTTT
CASSLDRGDEKLFF
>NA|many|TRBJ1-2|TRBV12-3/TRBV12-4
TGTGCCAGCACCTCAACGAACAGGGAGATTGGGTATGGCTACACCTTC
CASTSTNREIGYGYTF
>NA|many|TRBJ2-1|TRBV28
TGTGCCAGCCGGCTATTCTCCTACAATGAGCAGTTCTTC
CASRLFSYNEQFF
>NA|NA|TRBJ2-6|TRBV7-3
TGTGCCAGCAGCTTAACAACAGGGTTTGCTGGGGCCAACGTCCTGACTTTC
CASSLTTGFAGANVLTF
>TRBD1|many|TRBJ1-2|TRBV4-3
TGCGCCAGCAGCCACCTTCCTCCGGGACAGGGGGTCTATGGCTACACCTTC
CASSHLPPGQGVYGYTF
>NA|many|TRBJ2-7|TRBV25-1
TGTGCCAGCAGTGAACAGTCCTTGGTAAGGGAGCAGTACTTC
CASSEQSLVREQYF
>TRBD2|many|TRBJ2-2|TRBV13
TGTGCCAGCAGCTACGGGACTAGCGGGGTGACCGGGGAGCTGTTTTTT
CASSYGTSGVTGELFF
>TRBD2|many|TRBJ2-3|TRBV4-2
TGTGCCAGCAGCCCCCCCCGTGGGAGCGGGGGGGCCACAGATACGCAGTATTTT
CASSPPRGSGGATDTQYF
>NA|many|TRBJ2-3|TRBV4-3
TGCGCCAGCAGCCAAGAGTTCTTAGGGGATACGCAGTATTTT
CASSQEFLGDTQYF
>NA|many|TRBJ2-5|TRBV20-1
TGCAGTGCTAAAAAGGGGCCCCAGTACTTC
CSAKKGPQYF
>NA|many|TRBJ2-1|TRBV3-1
TGTGCCAGCAGCCAAGCGGGCGGGCTGCACAATGAGCAGTTCTTC
CASSQAGGLHNEQFF
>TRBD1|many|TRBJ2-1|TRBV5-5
TGTGCCAGCACCCCACAGGGGACATACAATGAGCAGTTCTTC
CASTPQGTYNEQFF
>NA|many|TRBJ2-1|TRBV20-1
TGCAGTGCCCCCCCGACGTACTGGGGCCATGAGCAGTTCTTC
CSAPPTYWGHEQFF
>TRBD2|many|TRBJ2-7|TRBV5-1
TGCGCCAGCACTACGACTAGCGGGAGGCTACACGAGCAGTACTTC
CASTTTSGRLHEQYF
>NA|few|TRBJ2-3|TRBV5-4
TGTGCCAGCAGCACCGGACAGCGGGAAGATACGCAGTATTTT
CASSTGQREDTQYF
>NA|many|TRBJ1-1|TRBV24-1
TGTGCCACCAGTGCCACGACAGGACCCACTGAAGCTTTCTTT
CATSATTGPTEAFF
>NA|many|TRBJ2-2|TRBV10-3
TGTGCCATCAACCGAATTAAGACCGGGGAGCTGTTTTTT
CAINRIKTGELFF
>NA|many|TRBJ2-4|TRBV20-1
TGCAGTGCTAATGGCAGGTTGATAGCCAAAAACATTCAGTACTTC
CSANGRLIAKNIQYF
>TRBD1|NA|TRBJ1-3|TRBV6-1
TGTGCCAGCAGGGCCGGGACAGTCGGAAACACCATATATTTT
CASRAGTVGNTIYF
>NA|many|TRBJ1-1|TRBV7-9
TGTGCCAGCAGCTTAGTAGGGGTGGGGGGCACTGAAGCTTTCTTT
CASSLVGVGGTEAFF
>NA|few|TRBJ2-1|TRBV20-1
TGCAGTGCTAGAGATTACGGGGGTGGGGGCGCGCACTACAATGAGCAGTTCTTC
CSARDYGGGGAHYNEQFF
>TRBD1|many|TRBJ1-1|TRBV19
TGTGCCAGTGGGGGACAGCTCATGAACACTGAAGCTTTCTTT
CASGGQLMNTEAFF
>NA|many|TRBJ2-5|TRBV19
TGTGCCAGTAGTTGGCGGATCCAAGAGACCCAGTACTTC
CASSWRIQETQYF
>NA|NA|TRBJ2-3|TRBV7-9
TGTGCCAGCAGCTCTCCTCTTCGGGGGGCCTTTGTAGATACGCAGTATTTT
CASSSPLRGAFVDTQYF
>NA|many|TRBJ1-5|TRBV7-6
TGTGCCAGCAGCTTAGCGAGGGTGACCAATCAGCCCCAGCATTTT
CASSLARVTNQPQHF